Below, 11 T cell receptor beta chains from the same sample are listed, as sequenced in a study of human T cells and chemical hapten exposure. TCRdb re-called the RACE reads with MiXCR, one entry per CDR3 protein. The table records about 64,000 distinct CDR3 sequences, 11% of them present only once. The time point here: patch test 3, about 24 weeks after DPC sensitization. Treatment specified: therapeutic diphenylcyclopropenone sensitization with weekly scalp DPC. Sample: whole blood, taken in connection with sensitization to the hapten diphenylcyclopropenone (DPC). Every receptor here comes from a woman aged 30 to 39 with alopecia areata. Some clones in this sample may be carry-over from other donors' samples.

The chain carries TRBV5-1 and TRBJ2-1; 7 positions agree with TRBD1. Per germline, CDR1 SGHRS and CDR2 YFSETQ. The CDR3 runs 18 residues. V lost 4 bases, J lost 0 bases, and 13 bases stayed unmatched. The CDR3 region is CASSTDIRGPSSYNEQFF. DNA of the CDR3: TGCGCCAGCAGCACTGACATTAGGGGGCCAAGCTCCTACAATGAGCAGTTCTTC.

The V call is TRBV28, the J call TRBJ2-3; D call uncertain. Between the trimmed V and J ends, which lost 1 base and 2 bases, there was a span of 4 bases. Germline-derived CDR1 and CDR2 are MDHEN and SYDVKM. CDR3 length equals 13 residues. DNA for the CDR3: TGTGCCAGCAGTTTATATACCACAGATACGCAGTATTTT. This gives the protein CASSLYTTDTQYF.

This chain connects TRBV6-2 or TRBV6-3 to TRBJ1-1; D uncertain. The CDR3 spans 14 residues. Looked up from germline, CDR1 is MNHEY and CDR2 is SVGEGT. Between the trimmed V and J ends, which lost 3 bases and 8 bases, there was a span of 16 bases. The CDR3 DNA sequence: TGTGCCAGCAGTTATTCCCGGATTGTGAACGAAGCTTTCTTT. Its protein product is CASSYSRIVNEAFF.

The V call is TRBV29-1, the J call TRBJ2-2; tentative D call: TRBD2 (6 bases). The CDR3 consists of 14 residues. V was trimmed by 5 bases and J by 5 bases, leaving 15 bases between them. Germline V gene data show CDR1 as SQVTM and CDR2 as ANQGSEA. DNA of the CDR3: TGCAGCGTTATTAGCGGCGAATGGACCGGGGAGCTGTTTTTT. Protein: CSVISGEWTGELFF.

This clonotype came up many times. The chain joins TRBV4-2 to TRBJ2-7; a weak D match, TRBD2 (6 bases). CDR3 size: 14 residues. V dropped 6 bases and J dropped 5 bases, with 17 bases sitting between them. Per the germline V gene, CDR1 is LGHNA and CDR2 is YNFKEQ. The CDR3 loop is CASRMEGIGNEQYF. The CDR3 bases are TGTGCCAGCAGGATGGAGGGTATAGGCAACGAGCAGTACTTC.

There are a few counts of this clonotype. This rearrangement joins TRBV20-1 to TRBJ1-5, with unresolved D. The V gene's germline CDR1 is DFQATT and CDR2 SNEGSKA (reference sequence). Deletions cut 4 bases from V and 0 bases from J, with 10 bases between. CDR3 length: 14 amino acids. The CDR3 bases are TGCAGTGCTATTCCAGGTTTTAGCAATCAGCCCCAGCATTTT. It encodes CSAIPGFSNQPQHF.

This clonotype occurred a few times. The chain combines TRBV19 with TRBJ1-3, with TRBD1 matching 7 bases. The CDR3 is made up of 15 amino acids. Germline V CDR1 and CDR2: LNHDA, SQIVND (reference sequence). V lost 4 bases and J lost 1; bases outside the gene matches: 4. The CDR3 loop reads CASSTRGRSGNTIYF. CDR3 in DNA: TGTGCCAGTAGTACGAGGGGGCGGTCTGGAAACACCATATATTTT.

This clonotype has only a few counts. The V and J genes are TRBV9 and TRBJ1-2; D is undetermined. This CDR3 comprises 15 residues. Germline lookup yields CDR1 SGDLS and CDR2 YYNGEE. Trimming took off 0 bases at V and 4 bases at J, with 13 bases between the two ends. In DNA form, the CDR3 reads TGTGCCAGCAGCGTAGAGGCAGGACCGGGCTATGGCTACACCTTC. Amino acid sequence: CASSVEAGPGYGYTF.

There are a few counts of this clonotype. The chain is built from TRBV6-1 and TRBJ1-5; D perhaps matches TRBD1 (6 bases). CDR3 length: 16 amino acids. The germline CDR1 and CDR2 sequences are MNHNS and SASEGT. V was clipped by 6 bases and J by 6 bases, with 21 bases between them. The CDR3 sequence is CASSALRGAVSQPQHF. The CDR3 DNA reads TGTGCCAGCAGCGCGTTGCGGGGGGCGGTCAGTCAGCCCCAGCATTTT.

Many counts were recorded for this clonotype. This chain links TRBV7-8 with TRBJ1-5, with 7 nucleotides matching TRBD1. The V and J ends lost 5 bases and 3 bases, in that order; junction bases with no gene match: 7. Germline V gene lookup returns CDR1 SGHVS and CDR2 FQNEAQ. There are 15 residues in the CDR3. The CDR3 sequence is CASSSWDRTNQPQHF. The CDR3 DNA is TGTGCCAGCAGCAGCTGGGACAGAACCAATCAGCCCCAGCATTTT.

The chain links TRBV12-3 or TRBV12-4 to TRBJ2-2; tentatively, D is TRBD2 (5 bases). The CDR3 has 15 residues. V was trimmed by 7 bases and J by 1 base, leaving 13 bases between them. This CDR3 is CASITHRENTGELFF. CDR3 in DNA: TGTGCCAGCATCACGCACCGGGAGAACACCGGGGAGCTGTTTTTT.